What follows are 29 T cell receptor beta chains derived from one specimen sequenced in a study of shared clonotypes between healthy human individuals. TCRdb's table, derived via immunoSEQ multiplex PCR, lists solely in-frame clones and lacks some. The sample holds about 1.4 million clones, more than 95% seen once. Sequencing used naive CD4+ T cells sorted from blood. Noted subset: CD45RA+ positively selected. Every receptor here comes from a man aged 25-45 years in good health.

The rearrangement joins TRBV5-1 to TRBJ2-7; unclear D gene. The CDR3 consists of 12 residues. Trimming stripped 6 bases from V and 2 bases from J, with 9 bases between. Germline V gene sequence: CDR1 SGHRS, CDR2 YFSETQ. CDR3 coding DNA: TGCGCCAGCACCGATCATACCTACGAGCAGTACTTC. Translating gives CASTDHTYEQYF.

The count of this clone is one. The CDR3: CASSPPRTDTEAFF. DNA for the CDR3: TGTGCCAGCAGCCCACCCAGGACAGACACTGAAGCTTTCTTT. V is TRBV28 and J is TRBJ1-1; possible D gene TRBD1, 6 bases. The germline V and J ends were trimmed by 6 bases and 3 bases, with 14 bases remaining between them. The germline CDR1 and CDR2 sequences are MDHEN and SYDVKM. The CDR3 runs to 14 residues.

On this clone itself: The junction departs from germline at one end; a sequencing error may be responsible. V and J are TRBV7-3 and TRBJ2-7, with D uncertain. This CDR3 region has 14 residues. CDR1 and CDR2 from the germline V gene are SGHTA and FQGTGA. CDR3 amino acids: CASSQTASSSEQYF. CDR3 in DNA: TGTGCCAGCAGCCAGACCGCTTCTTCCTCCGAGCAGTACTTC.

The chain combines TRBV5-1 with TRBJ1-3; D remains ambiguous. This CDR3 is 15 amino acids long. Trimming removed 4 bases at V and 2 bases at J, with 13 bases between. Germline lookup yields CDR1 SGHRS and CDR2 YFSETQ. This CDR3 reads CASSLRIGAGNTIYF. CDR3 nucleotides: TGCGCCAGCAGCCTGCGCATTGGGGCTGGAAACACCATATATTTT. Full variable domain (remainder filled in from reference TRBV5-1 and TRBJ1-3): KAGVTQTPRYLIKTRGQQVTLSCSPISGHRSVSWYQQTPGQGLQFLFEYFSETQRNKGNFPGRFSGRQFSNSRSEMNVSTLELGDSALYLCASSLRIGAGNTIYFGEGSWLTVV.

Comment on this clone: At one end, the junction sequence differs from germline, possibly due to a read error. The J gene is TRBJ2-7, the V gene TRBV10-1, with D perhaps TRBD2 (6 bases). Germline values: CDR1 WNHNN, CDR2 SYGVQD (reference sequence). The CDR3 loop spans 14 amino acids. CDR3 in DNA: TGCGCCAGCAGAGAGTTATCACTAGCTTACGAGCAGTACTTC. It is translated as CASRELSLAYEQYF.

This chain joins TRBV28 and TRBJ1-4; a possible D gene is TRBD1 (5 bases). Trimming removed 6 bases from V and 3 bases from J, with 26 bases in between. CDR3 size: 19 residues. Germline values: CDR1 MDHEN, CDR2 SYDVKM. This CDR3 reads CASSLSGTLSIRANEKLFF. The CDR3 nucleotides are TGTGCCAGCAGCCTGTCCGGGACCCTCTCTATCAGGGCTAATGAAAAACTGTTTTTT.

The CDR3 is CASSFTSFGNQPQHF. The CDR3 DNA follows: TGTGCCAGCAGCTTTACGAGTTTCGGCAATCAGCCCCAGCATTTT. The chain couples TRBV7-2 to TRBJ1-5; D is undetermined. V lost 3 bases, J lost 2 bases, and 11 bases lay in between. Germline values: CDR1 SGHTA, CDR2 FQGNSA. This CDR3 is 15 amino acids long.

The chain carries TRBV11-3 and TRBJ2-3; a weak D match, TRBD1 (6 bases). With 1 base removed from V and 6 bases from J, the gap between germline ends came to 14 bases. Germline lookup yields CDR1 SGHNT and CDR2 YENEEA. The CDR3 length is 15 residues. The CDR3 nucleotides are TGTGCCAGCAGCTTAGGCGCAGGGACATTTGATACGCAGTATTTT. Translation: CASSLGAGTFDTQYF.

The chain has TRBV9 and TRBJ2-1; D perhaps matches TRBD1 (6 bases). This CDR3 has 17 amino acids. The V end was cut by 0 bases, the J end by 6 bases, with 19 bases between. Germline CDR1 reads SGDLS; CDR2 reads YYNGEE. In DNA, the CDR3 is TGTGCCAGCAGCGTAGATTTGTCAGGGGCCATAACCAATGAGCAGTTCTTC. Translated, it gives CASSVDLSGAITNEQFF.

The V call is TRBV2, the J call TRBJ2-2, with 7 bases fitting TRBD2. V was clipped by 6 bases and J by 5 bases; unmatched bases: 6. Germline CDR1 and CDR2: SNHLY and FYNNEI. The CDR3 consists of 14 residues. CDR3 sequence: CASSQVGGTGELFF. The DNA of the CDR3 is TGTGCCAGCAGCCAGGTCGGGGGGACCGGGGAGCTGTTTTTT.

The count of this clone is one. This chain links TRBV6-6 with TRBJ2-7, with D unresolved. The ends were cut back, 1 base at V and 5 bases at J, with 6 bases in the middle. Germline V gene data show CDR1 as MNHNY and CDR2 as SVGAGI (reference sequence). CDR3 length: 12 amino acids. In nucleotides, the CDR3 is TGTGCCAGCAGTTACTTGCTGCACGAGCAGTACTTC. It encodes CASSYLLHEQYF.

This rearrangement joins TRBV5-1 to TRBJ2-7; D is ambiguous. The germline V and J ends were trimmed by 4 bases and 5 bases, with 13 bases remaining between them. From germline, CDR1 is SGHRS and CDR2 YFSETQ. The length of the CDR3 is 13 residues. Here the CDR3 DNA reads TGCGCCAGCAGCCGCACTGCGTGGGACGAGCAGTACTTC. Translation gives CASSRTAWDEQYF.

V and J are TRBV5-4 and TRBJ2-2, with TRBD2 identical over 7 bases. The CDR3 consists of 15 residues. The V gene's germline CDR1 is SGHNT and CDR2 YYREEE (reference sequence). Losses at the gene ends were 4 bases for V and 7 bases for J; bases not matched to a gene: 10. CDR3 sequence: CASSILAEGFGELFF. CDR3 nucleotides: TGTGCCAGCAGCATCCTAGCGGAGGGGTTCGGGGAGCTGTTTTTT. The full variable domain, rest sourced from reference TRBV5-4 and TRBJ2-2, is ETGVTQSPTHLIKTRGQQVTLRCSSQSGHNTVSWYQQALGQGPQFIFQYYREEENGRGNFPPRFSGLQFPNYSSELNVNALELDDSALYLCASSILAEGFGELFFGEGSRLTVL.

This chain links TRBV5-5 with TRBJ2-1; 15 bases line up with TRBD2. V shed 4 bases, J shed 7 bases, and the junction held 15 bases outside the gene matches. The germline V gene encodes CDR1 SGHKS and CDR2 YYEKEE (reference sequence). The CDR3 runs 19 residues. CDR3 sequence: CASSQVLPGLAGGPNEQFF. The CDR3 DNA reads TGTGCCAGCAGCCAGGTTTTGCCCGGACTAGCGGGAGGGCCGAATGAGCAGTTCTTC.

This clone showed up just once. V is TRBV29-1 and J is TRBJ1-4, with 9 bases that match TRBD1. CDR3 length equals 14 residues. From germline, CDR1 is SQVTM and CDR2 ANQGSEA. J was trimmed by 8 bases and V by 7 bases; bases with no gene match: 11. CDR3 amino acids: CSASRGTGKEKLFF. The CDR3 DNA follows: TGCAGCGCCTCACGAGGGACAGGGAAAGAAAAACTGTTTTTT.

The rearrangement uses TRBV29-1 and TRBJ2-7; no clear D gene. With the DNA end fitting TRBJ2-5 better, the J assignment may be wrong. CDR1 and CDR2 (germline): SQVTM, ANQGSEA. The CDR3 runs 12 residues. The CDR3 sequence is CSVRPTRETQYF. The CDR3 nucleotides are TGCAGCGTCCGACCGACGAGGGAGACCCAGTACTTC.

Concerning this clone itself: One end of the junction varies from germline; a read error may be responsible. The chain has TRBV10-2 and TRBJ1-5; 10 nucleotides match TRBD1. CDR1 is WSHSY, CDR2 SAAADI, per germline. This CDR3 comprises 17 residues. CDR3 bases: TGCGCCCGCAGGGGGGGGACCGGGACAGGGGGCAATCAGCCCCAGCATTTT. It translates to CARRGGTGTGGNQPQHF.

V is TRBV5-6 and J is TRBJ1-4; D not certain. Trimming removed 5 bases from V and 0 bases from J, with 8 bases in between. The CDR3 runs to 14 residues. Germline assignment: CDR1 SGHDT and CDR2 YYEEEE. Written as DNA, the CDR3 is TGTGCCAGCAGTTTCGGGACAACTAATGAAAAACTGTTTTTT. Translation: CASSFGTTNEKLFF.

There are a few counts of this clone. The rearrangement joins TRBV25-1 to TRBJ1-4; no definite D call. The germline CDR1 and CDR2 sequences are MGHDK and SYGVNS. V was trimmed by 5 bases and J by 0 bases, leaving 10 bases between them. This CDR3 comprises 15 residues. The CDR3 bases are TGTGCCAGCAGTATCAACAGAGCAACTAATGAAAAACTGTTTTTT. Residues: CASSINRATNEKLFF. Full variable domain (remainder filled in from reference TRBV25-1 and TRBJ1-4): EADIYQTPRYLVIGTGKKITLECSQTMGHDKMYWYQQDPGMELHLIHYSYGVNSTEKGDLSSESTVSRIRTEHFPLTLESARPSHTSQYLCASSINRATNEKLFFGSGTQLSVL.

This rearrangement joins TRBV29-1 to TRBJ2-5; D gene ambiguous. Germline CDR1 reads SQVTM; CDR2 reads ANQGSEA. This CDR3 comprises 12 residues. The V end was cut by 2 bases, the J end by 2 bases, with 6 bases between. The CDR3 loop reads CSVESSQETQYF. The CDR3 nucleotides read TGCAGCGTTGAATCTAGTCAAGAGACCCAGTACTTC.

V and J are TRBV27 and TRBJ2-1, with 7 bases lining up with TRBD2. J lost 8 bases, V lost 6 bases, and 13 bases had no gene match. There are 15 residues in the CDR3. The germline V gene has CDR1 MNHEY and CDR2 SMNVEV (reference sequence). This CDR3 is CASSPYGEGRDEQFF. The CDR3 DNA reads TGTGCCAGCAGCCCTTACGGGGAGGGCCGAGATGAGCAGTTCTTC.

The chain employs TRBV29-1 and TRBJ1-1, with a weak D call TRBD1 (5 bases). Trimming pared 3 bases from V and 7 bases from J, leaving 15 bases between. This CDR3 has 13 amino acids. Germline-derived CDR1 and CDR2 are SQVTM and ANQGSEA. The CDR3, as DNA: TGCAGCGTTGACGGTCCAGGGCAAGGTGAAGCTTTCTTT. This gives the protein CSVDGPGQGEAFF.

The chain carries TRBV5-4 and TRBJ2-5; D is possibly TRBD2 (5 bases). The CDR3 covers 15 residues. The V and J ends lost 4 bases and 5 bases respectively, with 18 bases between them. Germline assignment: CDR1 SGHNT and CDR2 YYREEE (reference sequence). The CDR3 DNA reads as TGTGCCAGCAGCCCGGGGAGCGCGGGCCCGGAGACCCAGTACTTC. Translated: CASSPGSAGPETQYF.

CDR3 DNA sequence: TGCGCCAGCAGCTTGGAATCAGGGGGACTTGGAGCTGTCTACACCTTC. Amino acids: CASSLESGGLGAVYTF. J is TRBJ1-2 and V is TRBV5-1; 7 bases are shared with TRBD1. Per germline, CDR1 SGHRS and CDR2 YFSETQ. V lost 0 bases, J lost 10 bases, and 15 bases stayed unmatched. CDR3 length: 16 residues.

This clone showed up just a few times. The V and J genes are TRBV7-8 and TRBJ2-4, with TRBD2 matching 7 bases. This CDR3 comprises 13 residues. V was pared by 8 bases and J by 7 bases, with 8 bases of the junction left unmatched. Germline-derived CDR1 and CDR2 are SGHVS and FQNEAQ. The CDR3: CASSTSLRNIQYF. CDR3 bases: TGTGCCAGCTCGACTAGCCTGAGGAACATTCAGTACTTC.

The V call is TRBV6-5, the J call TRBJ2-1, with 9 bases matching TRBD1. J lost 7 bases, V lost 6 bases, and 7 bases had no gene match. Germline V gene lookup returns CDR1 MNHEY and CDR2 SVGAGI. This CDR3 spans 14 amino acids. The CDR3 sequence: CASREQGAWNEQFF. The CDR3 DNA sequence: TGTGCCAGCAGGGAACAGGGGGCGTGGAATGAGCAGTTCTTC.

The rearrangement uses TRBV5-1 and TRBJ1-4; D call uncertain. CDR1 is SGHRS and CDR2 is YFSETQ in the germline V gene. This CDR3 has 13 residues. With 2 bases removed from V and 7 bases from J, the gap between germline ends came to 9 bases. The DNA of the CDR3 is TGCGCCAGCAGCTTAGGTGCTGGTGAAAAACTGTTTTTT. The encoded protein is CASSLGAGEKLFF.

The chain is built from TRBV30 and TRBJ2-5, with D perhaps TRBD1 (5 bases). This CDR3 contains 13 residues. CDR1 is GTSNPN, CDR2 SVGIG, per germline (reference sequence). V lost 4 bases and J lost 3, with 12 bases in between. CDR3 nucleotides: TGTGCCTGGACCGTCCGGACAAAAGAGACCCAGTACTTC. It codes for CAWTVRTKETQYF.

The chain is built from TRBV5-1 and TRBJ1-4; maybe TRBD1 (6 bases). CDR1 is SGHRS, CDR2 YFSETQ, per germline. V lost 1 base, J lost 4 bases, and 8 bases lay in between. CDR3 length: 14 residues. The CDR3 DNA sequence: TGCGCCAGCAGCTTGACAGGGAATAATGAAAAACTGTTTTTT. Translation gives CASSLTGNNEKLFF.